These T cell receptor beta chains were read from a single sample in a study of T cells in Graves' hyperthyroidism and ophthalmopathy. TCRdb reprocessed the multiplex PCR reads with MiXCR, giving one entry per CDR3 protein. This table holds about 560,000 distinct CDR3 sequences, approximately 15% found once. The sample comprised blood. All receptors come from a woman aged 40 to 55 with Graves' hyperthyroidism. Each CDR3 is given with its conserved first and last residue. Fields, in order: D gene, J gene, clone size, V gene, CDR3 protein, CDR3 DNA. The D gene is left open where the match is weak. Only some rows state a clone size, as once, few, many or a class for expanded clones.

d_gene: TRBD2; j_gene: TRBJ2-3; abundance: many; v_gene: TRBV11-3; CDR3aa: CASSFSGQSTDTQYF; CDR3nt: TGTGCCAGCAGCTTTAGCGGGCAGAGCACAGATACGCAGTATTTT
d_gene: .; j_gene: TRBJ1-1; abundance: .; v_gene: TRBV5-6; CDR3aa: CASSSYDRSGEAFF; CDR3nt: TGTGCCAGCAGCTCCTATGACAGGTCCGGGGAAGCTTTCTTT
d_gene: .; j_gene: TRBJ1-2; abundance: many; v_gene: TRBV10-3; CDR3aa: CAISESGYGYTF; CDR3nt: TGTGCCATCAGTGAGTCCGGGTATGGCTACACCTTC
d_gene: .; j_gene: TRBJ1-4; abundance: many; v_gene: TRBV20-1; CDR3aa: CSATPANNEKLFF; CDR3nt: TGCAGTGCGACCCCAGCCAATAATGAAAAACTGTTTTTT
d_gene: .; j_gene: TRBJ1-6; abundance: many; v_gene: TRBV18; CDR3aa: CASSPLPTASSYNSPLHF; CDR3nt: TGTGCCAGCTCACCACTTCCCACAGCAAGCTCCTATAATTCACCCCTCCACTTT
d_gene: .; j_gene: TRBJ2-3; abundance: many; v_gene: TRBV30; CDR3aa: CAWSPGPTGSTDTQYF; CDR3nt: TGTGCCTGGAGTCCAGGACCGACCGGTAGCACAGATACGCAGTATTTT
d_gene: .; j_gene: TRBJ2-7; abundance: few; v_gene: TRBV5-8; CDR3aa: CASSLGSVKMYEQYF; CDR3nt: TGTGCCAGCAGCTTGGGGTCAGTGAAAATGTACGAGCAGTACTTC
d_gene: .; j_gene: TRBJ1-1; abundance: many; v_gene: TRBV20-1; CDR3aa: CSAPALGGNTEAFF; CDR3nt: TGCAGTGCTCCCGCACTCGGCGGGAACACTGAAGCTTTCTTT
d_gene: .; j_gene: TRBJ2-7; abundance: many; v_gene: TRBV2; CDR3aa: CASSVQTLSQQYF; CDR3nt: TGTGCCAGCAGTGTGCAGACTCTATCTCAGCAGTACTTC
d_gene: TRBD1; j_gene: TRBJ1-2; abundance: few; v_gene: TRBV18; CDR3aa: CASSPEGQTHGYTF; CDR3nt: TGTGCCAGCTCACCAGAGGGACAGACCCATGGCTACACCTTC
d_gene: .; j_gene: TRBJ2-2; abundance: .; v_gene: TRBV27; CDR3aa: CATRVGGRGTGELFF; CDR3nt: TGTGCCACCCGGGTCGGGGGGCGGGGCACCGGGGAGCTGTTTTTT
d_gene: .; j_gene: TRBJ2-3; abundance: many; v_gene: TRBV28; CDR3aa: CASSPPPRGISLRGTDTQYF; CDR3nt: TGTGCCAGCAGTCCCCCCCCGAGAGGGATTTCATTACGCGGCACAGATACGCAGTATTTT
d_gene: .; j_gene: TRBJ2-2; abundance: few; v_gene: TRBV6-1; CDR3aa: CASSEVGGQTGELFF; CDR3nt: TGTGCCAGCAGTGAAGTCGGGGGCCAGACCGGGGAGCTGTTTTTT
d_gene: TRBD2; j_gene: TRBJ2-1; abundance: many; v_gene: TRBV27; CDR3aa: CASSSGGSSNEQFF; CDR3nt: TGTGCCAGCAGTTCGGGCGGGAGCAGCAATGAGCAGTTCTTC
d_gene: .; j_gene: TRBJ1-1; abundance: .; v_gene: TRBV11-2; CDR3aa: CASSLANRGFTEAFF; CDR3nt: TGTGCCAGCAGCTTAGCCAATAGGGGTTTTACTGAAGCTTTCTTT
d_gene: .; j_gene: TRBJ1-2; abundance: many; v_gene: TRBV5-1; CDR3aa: CASSSFDQKVGYTF; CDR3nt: TGCGCCAGCAGCTCCTTTGACCAGAAGGTTGGCTACACCTTC
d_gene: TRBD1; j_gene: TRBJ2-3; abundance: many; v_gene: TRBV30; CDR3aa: CAWTNFAGTGEDTQYF; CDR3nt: TGTGCCTGGACTAATTTCGCCGGGACAGGGGAGGATACGCAGTATTTT
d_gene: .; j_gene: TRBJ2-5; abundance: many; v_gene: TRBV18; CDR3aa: CASSLTNHKETQYF; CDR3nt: TGTGCCAGCTCGCTCACTAATCACAAGGAGACCCAGTACTTC
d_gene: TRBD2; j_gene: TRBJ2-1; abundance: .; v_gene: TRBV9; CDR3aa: CTSSVGAGVSYNEQFF; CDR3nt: TGTACCAGCAGCGTAGGGGCGGGAGTGTCCTACAATGAGCAGTTCTTC
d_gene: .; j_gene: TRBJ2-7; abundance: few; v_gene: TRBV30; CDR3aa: CAWSVQALPSEQYF; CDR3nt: TGTGCCTGGAGTGTACAGGCGCTACCTAGTGAGCAGTACTTC
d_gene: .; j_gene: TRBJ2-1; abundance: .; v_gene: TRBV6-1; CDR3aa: CASRASDNEQFF; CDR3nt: TGTGCCAGCCGGGCTAGCGATAATGAGCAGTTCTTC
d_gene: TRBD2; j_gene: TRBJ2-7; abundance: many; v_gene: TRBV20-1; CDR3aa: CSARRDYSYEQYF; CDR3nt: TGCAGTGCTAGAAGGGACTACTCCTACGAGCAGTACTTC
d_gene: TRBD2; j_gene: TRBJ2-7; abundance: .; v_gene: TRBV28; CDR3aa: CASGLAGGLTYEQYF; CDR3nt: TGTGCCAGCGGACTAGCGGGAGGTCTTACCTACGAGCAGTACTTC
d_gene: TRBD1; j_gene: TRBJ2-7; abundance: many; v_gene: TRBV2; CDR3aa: CASSGTGSYEQYF; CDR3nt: TGTGCCAGCAGTGGGACAGGTTCCTACGAGCAGTACTTC
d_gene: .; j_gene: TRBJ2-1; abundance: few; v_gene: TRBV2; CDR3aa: CASSGDRNEQFF; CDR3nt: TGTGCCAGCAGCGGGGACCGCAATGAGCAGTTCTTC
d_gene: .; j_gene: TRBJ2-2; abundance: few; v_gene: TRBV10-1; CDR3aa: CASSSTATGELFF; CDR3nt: TGCGCCAGCAGTTCTACAGCTACCGGGGAGCTGTTTTTT
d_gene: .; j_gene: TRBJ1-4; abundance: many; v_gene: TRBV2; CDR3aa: CASNPDSGNEKLFF; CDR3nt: TGTGCCAGCAACCCGGACAGCGGGAATGAAAAACTGTTTTTT
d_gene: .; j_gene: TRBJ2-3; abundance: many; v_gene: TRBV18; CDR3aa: CASSEGKANTDTQYF; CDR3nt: TGTGCCAGCTCAGAGGGGAAAGCGAACACAGATACGCAGTATTTT
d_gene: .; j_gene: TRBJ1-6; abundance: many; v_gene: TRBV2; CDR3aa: CASRNSGLNNSPLHF; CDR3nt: TGTGCCAGCAGGAATTCGGGACTGAATAATTCACCCCTCCACTTT
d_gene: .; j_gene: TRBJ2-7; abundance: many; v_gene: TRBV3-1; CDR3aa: CASSPGAPGEQYF; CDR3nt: TGTGCCAGCAGCCCAGGGGCCCCCGGCGAGCAGTACTTC
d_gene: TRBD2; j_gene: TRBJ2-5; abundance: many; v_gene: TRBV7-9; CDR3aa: CASSLFLGGSRVRETQYF; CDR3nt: TGTGCCAGCAGCTTATTCCTTGGCGGGAGCCGGGTTCGAGAGACCCAGTACTTC
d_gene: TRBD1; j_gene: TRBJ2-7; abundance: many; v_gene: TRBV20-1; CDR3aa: CSGDRGSYEQYF; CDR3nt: TGCAGTGGGGACAGAGGCTCCTACGAGCAGTACTTC
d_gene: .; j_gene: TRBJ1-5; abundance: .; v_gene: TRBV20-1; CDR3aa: CSAQDLPTQPQHF; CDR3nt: TGCAGTGCTCAGGACCTCCCAACTCAGCCCCAGCATTTT
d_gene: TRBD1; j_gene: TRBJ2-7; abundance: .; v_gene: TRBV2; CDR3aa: CAGRRRDRYEQYF; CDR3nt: TGTGCCGGCAGGAGAAGGGACAGATACGAGCAGTACTTC
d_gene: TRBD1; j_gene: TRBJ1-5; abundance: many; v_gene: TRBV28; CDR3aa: CASRGTDQPQHF; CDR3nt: TGTGCCAGCAGAGGGACAGATCAGCCCCAGCATTTT
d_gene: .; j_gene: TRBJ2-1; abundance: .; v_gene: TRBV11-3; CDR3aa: CASSLIRTNNEQFF; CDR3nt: TGTGCCAGCAGCTTAATCCGGACTAATAATGAGCAGTTCTTC
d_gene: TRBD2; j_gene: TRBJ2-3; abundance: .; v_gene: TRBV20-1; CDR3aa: CSATRQGLAGTDTQYF; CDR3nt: TGCAGTGCTACACGACAGGGACTAGCGGGGACCGATACGCAGTATTTT
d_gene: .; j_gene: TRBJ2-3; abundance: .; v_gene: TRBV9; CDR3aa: CASSGGLAEPTDTQYF; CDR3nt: TGTGCCAGCAGCGGGGGGCTAGCGGAACCCACAGATACGCAGTATTTT
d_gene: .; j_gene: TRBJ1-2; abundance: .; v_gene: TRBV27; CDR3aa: CASIPSGGENYGYTF; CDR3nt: TGTGCCAGCATCCCCTCGGGGGGGGAAAACTATGGCTACACCTTC
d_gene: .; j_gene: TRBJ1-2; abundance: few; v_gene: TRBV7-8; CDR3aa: CASSLGTADGYTF; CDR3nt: TGTGCCAGCAGCCTGGGGACCGCTGATGGCTACACCTTC
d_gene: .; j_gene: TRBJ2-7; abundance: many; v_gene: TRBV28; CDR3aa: CASIGENSYEQYF; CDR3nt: TGTGCCAGCATAGGGGAAAACTCCTACGAGCAGTACTTC
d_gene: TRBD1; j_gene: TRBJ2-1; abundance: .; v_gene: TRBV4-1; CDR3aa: CASSQDRSGTGGRNEQFF; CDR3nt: TGCGCCAGCAGCCAAGATCGGTCCGGGACAGGGGGTCGCAATGAGCAGTTCTTC
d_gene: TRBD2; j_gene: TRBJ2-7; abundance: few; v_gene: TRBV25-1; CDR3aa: CASSATSGIPSYEQYF; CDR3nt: TGTGCCAGCAGTGCGACTAGCGGGATACCGTCCTACGAGCAGTACTTC
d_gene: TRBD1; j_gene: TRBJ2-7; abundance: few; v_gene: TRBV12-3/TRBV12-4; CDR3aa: CASSPRQGWSFYEQYF; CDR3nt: TGTGCCAGCAGTCCACGACAGGGGTGGAGTTTTTACGAGCAGTACTTC
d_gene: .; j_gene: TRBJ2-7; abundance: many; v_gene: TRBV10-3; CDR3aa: CAISESEQGASEQYF; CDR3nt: TGTGCCATCAGTGAGTCGGAACAGGGTGCGAGCGAGCAGTACTTC
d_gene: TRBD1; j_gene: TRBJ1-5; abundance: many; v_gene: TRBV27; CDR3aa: CASSFQGDQPQHF; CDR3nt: TGTGCCAGCAGTTTTCAGGGGGATCAGCCCCAGCATTTT
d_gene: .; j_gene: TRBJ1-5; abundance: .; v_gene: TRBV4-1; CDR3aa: CASSQGFTGVSSQPQHF; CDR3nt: TGCGCCAGCAGCCAAGGGTTTACGGGGGTATCCAGTCAGCCCCAGCATTTT